The 26 T cell receptor beta chains presented below share a single source sample, sequenced in a study of patients and donors after allogeneic stem cell transplantation. From the RT-PCR reads, TCRdb called clonotypes with MiXCR, one entry per CDR3 protein. The data hold tens of thousands of distinct CDR3 sequences, with around 28% observed a single time. Sequenced sample: blood, either unsorted or a sorted T cell fraction (not recorded which). Source of these receptors: a human donor who was either an allogeneic HSCT recipient or a stem cell or donor lymphocyte infusion donor (not recorded which). It is not recorded whose cells these are; they may come from a transplant donor.

This clonotype came up a few times. The chain uses TRBV10-3 and TRBJ2-3, with 8 bases lining up with TRBD1. The CDR3 is 15 residues long. V shed 5 bases, J shed 1 base, and the junction held 5 bases outside the gene matches. The germline gives CDR1 ENHRY, CDR2 SYGVKD. The CDR3 DNA reads TGTGCCATCAGTTACGGACAGGGTGGCACAGATACGCAGTATTTT. This translates into CAISYGQGGTDTQYF.

This clonotype occurred a few times. V and J are TRBV5-6 and TRBJ2-3; D might be TRBD1 (5 bases). The CDR3 length is 16 residues. Trimming cost V 0 bases and J 0 bases, with 11 bases left between them. CDR1 SGHDT and CDR2 YYEEEE come from the germline V gene. Here the CDR3 DNA reads TGTGCCAGCAGCTTGGGTCCAGGGCTAAGCACAGATACGCAGTATTTT. Its protein is CASSLGPGLSTDTQYF.

This clonotype was picked up many times. This sequence joins TRBV18 and TRBJ2-1, with D unclear. The CDR3 contains 15 residues. V shed 3 bases and J shed 6 bases, with 15 bases lying between them. The V gene's germline CDR1 is KGHSH and CDR2 LQKENI. The CDR3 spells CASSPPPPIPNEQFF. DNA for the CDR3: TGTGCCAGCTCACCTCCCCCGCCGATCCCCAATGAGCAGTTCTTC.

This clonotype was seen repeatedly, ten times or more. The rearrangement joins TRBV20-1 to TRBJ1-4, with D hard to call. Trimming removed 8 bases from V and 1 base from J, with 11 bases in between. CDR3 length: 13 residues. Germline V gene data show CDR1 as DFQATT and CDR2 as SNEGSKA (reference sequence). CDR3 sequence (DNA): TGCAGTACCTATCGCGGAACTAATGAAAAACTGTTTTTT. This sequence encodes CSTYRGTNEKLFF.

This clonotype was observed many times. This sequence joins TRBV7-8 and TRBJ2-1, with D possibly being TRBD2 (5 bases). CDR1 is SGHVS, CDR2 FQNEAQ, per germline. Trimming took off 0 bases at V and 6 bases at J, with 12 bases between the two ends. This CDR3 has 15 amino acids. The CDR3 DNA follows: TGTGCCAGCAGCTTAGCGCGGGCGGCCACCAATGAGCAGTTCTTC. Its protein product is CASSLARAATNEQFF.

A few counts support this clonotype. The chain couples TRBV28 to TRBJ1-3, with a tentative D call TRBD1 (6 bases). Between the trimmed V and J ends, which lost 2 bases and 2 bases, there was a span of 10 bases. CDR1 and CDR2 from the germline V gene are MDHEN and SYDVKM. The CDR3 has 15 amino acids. CDR3 nucleotides: TGTGCCAGCAGTTTAGGGACAACCACTGGAAACACCATATATTTT. It is translated as CASSLGTTTGNTIYF.

This clonotype has more than one count but fewer than ten. The chain is built from TRBV4-1 and TRBJ1-6; 7 bases are a match to TRBD1. This CDR3 contains 16 residues. From germline, CDR1 is MGHRA and CDR2 YSYEKL. V shed 0 bases, J shed 4 bases, and the junction held 3 bases outside the gene matches. CDR3 loop: CASSQDRDSYNSPLHF. The CDR3 coding sequence is TGCGCCAGCAGCCAAGATCGGGACAGTTATAATTCACCCCTCCACTTT.

V is TRBV7-2 and J is TRBJ2-3; D is unresolved. This CDR3 spans 14 amino acids. Germline lookup yields CDR1 SGHTA and CDR2 FQGNSA. Trimming took 2 bases from V and 2 from J, leaving 8 bases between them. CDR3 coding DNA: TGTGCCAGCAGCTTAATTGGGCTCACAGATACGCAGTATTTT. Its protein product is CASSLIGLTDTQYF.

A few counts support this clonotype. Relative to the germline gene, one junction end is altered; a read error may explain this. V is TRBV7-7 and J is TRBJ2-2, with D possibly TRBD1 on 5 matching bases. Germline V gene sequence: CDR1 SSHAT, CDR2 FNYEAQ (reference sequence). The CDR3 has 13 amino acids. The CDR3 DNA is TGTGCTAGCAGCCGCAGGGAAACCGGGGAGCTGTTTTTT. This translates into CASSRRETGELFF.

This chain joins TRBV7-9 and TRBJ2-2, with D unresolved. The germline CDR1 and CDR2 sequences are SEHNR and FQNEAQ (reference sequence). V was pared by 4 bases and J by 1 base, with 13 bases between. The CDR3 runs to 16 residues. The CDR3, as DNA: TGTGCCAGCAGCTCCGGACCGACATGGAACACCGGGGAGCTGTTTTTT. It is translated as CASSSGPTWNTGELFF.

This clonotype was seen only a few times. The chain employs TRBV5-6 and TRBJ2-3, with D possibly TRBD1 on 5 matching bases. CDR1 and CDR2 (germline): SGHDT, YYEEEE. The length of the CDR3 is 15 residues. The V and J ends lost 3 bases and 2 bases respectively, with 13 bases between them. CDR3 sequence reads: CASSWGSLVTDTQYF. The DNA for the CDR3 is TGTGCCAGCAGCTGGGGCAGTCTAGTCACAGATACGCAGTATTTT. Filled out from reference TRBV5-6 and TRBJ2-3, the complete variable domain reads DAGVTQSPTHLIKTRGQQVTLRCSPKSGHDTVSWYQQALGQGPQFIFQYYEEEERQRGNFPDRFSGHQFPNYSSELNVNALLLGDSALYLCASSWGSLVTDTQYFGPGTRLTVL.

The chain recombines TRBV12-3 or TRBV12-4 with TRBJ1-1; no clear D. This CDR3 is built from 13 residues. The ends were cut back, 1 base at V and 4 bases at J, with 7 bases in the middle. CDR3 nucleotide sequence: TGTGCCAGCAGTTTAGAAGGGTTCACTGAAGCTTTCTTT. This encodes CASSLEGFTEAFF.

The chain joins TRBV6-1 to TRBJ2-2; 8 nucleotides line up with TRBD1. Germline CDR1 and CDR2: MNHNS and SASEGT. V was pared by 4 bases and J by 3 bases, with 10 bases of the junction left unmatched. The CDR3 totals 17 residues. CDR3 in DNA: TGTGCCAGCAGTGGGCTTTCAGGGGGCGCGTACACCGGGGAGCTGTTTTTT. Its protein product is CASSGLSGGAYTGELFF.

This chain links TRBV2 with TRBJ1-4; 8 bases align to TRBD1. There are 14 residues in the CDR3. V trimming: 7 bases; J trimming: 7 bases; junction bases outside the gene matches: 8. Germline-derived CDR1 and CDR2 are SNHLY and FYNNEI. Here the CDR3 reads CASKSQGAVEKLFF. For the CDR3, the DNA is TGTGCCAGCAAGAGTCAGGGGGCGGTTGAAAAACTGTTTTTT.

The chain recombines TRBV5-1 with TRBJ1-1; tentative D call: TRBD1 (6 bases). This CDR3 region has 14 residues. Germline values: CDR1 SGHRS, CDR2 YFSETQ. Trimming pared 1 base from V and 0 bases from J, leaving 7 bases between. The CDR3 here is CASSLTGLNTEAFF. The CDR3 nucleotides are TGCGCCAGCAGCTTGACAGGGCTGAACACTGAAGCTTTCTTT.

The chain joins TRBV4-3 to TRBJ2-7, with a tentative D call TRBD1 (5 bases). V dropped 4 bases and J dropped 2 bases, with 15 bases sitting between them. Germline V gives CDR1 LGHNA, CDR2 YSLEER. The CDR3 runs to 15 residues. CDR3 protein: CASSLRQSSTYEQYF. The CDR3 nucleotides are TGCGCCAGCAGCCTTCGACAGAGTTCAACCTACGAGCAGTACTTC.

This clonotype has only a few counts. The rearrangement joins TRBV25-1 to TRBJ1-2; 9 bases line up with TRBD1. V shed 4 bases, J shed 2 bases, and the junction held 8 bases outside the gene matches. The CDR3 is made up of 16 amino acids. The germline V gene has CDR1 MGHDK and CDR2 SYGVNS. This CDR3 is CASSGGQGEGNYGYTF. CDR3 DNA: TGTGCCAGCAGTGGGGGACAGGGTGAGGGGAACTATGGCTACACCTTC.

This clonotype was found a few times. The chain uses TRBV9 and TRBJ1-2; D unresolved. V was shortened by 3 bases and J by 8 bases, with 14 bases between the two germline ends. Germline CDR1 is SGDLS and CDR2 is YYNGEE. This CDR3 region has 13 residues. The CDR3 is CASSGVGSSGYTF. CDR3 nucleotides: TGTGCCAGCAGCGGGGTGGGCTCTTCGGGCTACACCTTC.

Many counts were recorded for this clonotype. The chain joins TRBV10-3 to TRBJ1-1; possibly TRBD1 for D (6 bases). This CDR3 region has 14 residues. Germline values: CDR1 ENHRY, CDR2 SYGVKD. With 6 bases removed from V and 1 base from J, the gap between germline ends came to 12 bases. The CDR3 region has the DNA TGTGCCATCAGGCAGGGGTTATCGAACACTGAAGCTTTCTTT. Its protein is CAIRQGLSNTEAFF.

J is TRBJ1-1 and V is TRBV3-1; 9 nucleotides match TRBD1. V was pared by 1 base and J by 4 bases, with 4 bases of the junction left unmatched. Germline CDR1 LGHDT, CDR2 YNNKEL (reference sequence). This CDR3 is 15 amino acids long. CDR3 DNA: TGTGCCAGCAGCCAAGCGGGGACAGGGTTCACTGAAGCTTTCTTT. Translation gives CASSQAGTGFTEAFF. The complete variable domain, with remaining parts taken from reference TRBV3-1 and TRBJ1-1, reads DTAVSQTPKYLVTQMGNDKSIKCEQNLGHDTMYWYKQDSKKFLKIMFSYNNKELIINETVPNRFSPKSPDKAHLNLHINSLELGDSAVYFCASSQAGTGFTEAFFGQGTRLTVV.

This clonotype was detected a few times. The gene calls are TRBV10-2 and TRBJ1-2; a weak D match, TRBD1 (5 bases). This CDR3 comprises 12 residues. Looked up from germline, CDR1 is WSHSY and CDR2 is SAAADI. The V and J ends lost 3 bases and 8 bases respectively, with 10 bases between them. CDR3 protein: CASSEGERGYTF. In DNA form, the CDR3 reads TGCGCCAGCAGTGAAGGGGAGAGGGGCTACACCTTC.

On this clonotype itself: This clone may be a read error of a much larger clone one base away. The chain employs TRBV28 and TRBJ1-5, with D hard to call. The CDR3 has 14 amino acids. Trimming pared 3 bases from V and 9 bases from J, leaving 15 bases between. In germline, CDR1 is MDHEN, CDR2 SYDVKM. CDR3 region: CASSLKVGPGPQHF. CDR3 sequence (DNA): TGTGCCAGCAGTTTGAAGGTCGGCCCGGGGCCCCAGCATTTT.

The rearrangement links TRBV10-3 to TRBJ2-5, with TRBD1 as a possible D gene (6 bases). This CDR3 contains 14 residues. Germline V CDR1 and CDR2: ENHRY, SYGVKD. The germline V and J ends were trimmed by 7 bases and 3 bases, with 15 bases remaining between them. The CDR3 sequence is CAIMGTGRKETQYF. Here the CDR3 DNA reads TGTGCCATCATGGGAACAGGGCGCAAAGAGACCCAGTACTTC.

The chain carries TRBV11-2 and TRBJ1-2; no clear D. In germline, CDR1 is SGHAT, CDR2 FQNNGV. Trimming left V 2 bases short and J 3 bases short, with 13 bases between. CDR3 length: 15 residues. The CDR3 region has the DNA TGTGCCAGCAGCTTAACGTTTCGGGGAGACTATGGCTACACCTTC. This codes for CASSLTFRGDYGYTF.

This clonotype has ten or more counts. The V call is TRBV7-9, the J call TRBJ1-6; no reliable D call. The CDR3 contains 12 residues. V lost 5 bases, J lost 11 bases, and 10 bases lay in between. Germline loops: CDR1 SEHNR, CDR2 FQNEAQ (reference sequence). The DNA of the CDR3 is TGTGCCAGCAGCGGGGAAGAGCCACCCCTCCACTTT. Protein product: CASSGEEPPLHF. Variable domain in full (rest from reference TRBV7-9 and TRBJ1-6): DTGVSQNPRHKITKRGQNVTFRCDPISEHNRLYWYRQTLGQGPEFLTYFQNEAQLEKSRLLSDRFSAERPKGSFSTLEIQRTEQGDSAMYLCASSGEEPPLHFGNGTRLTVT.

The CDR3 sequence is CASSSPRDRGQWPQHF. CDR3 bases: TGTGCCAGCAGTTCCCCCCGGGACAGGGGGCAGTGGCCCCAGCATTTT. The rearrangement links TRBV28 to TRBJ1-5; 12 bases map to TRBD1. There are 16 residues in the CDR3. V lost 4 bases, J lost 9 bases, and 10 bases stayed unmatched. The germline gives CDR1 MDHEN, CDR2 SYDVKM.